Each of the 23 T cell receptor beta chains below was sequenced from the same sample in a study of shared clonotypes between healthy human individuals. TCRdb's copy holds only in-frame clones and misses some; the assay was immunoSEQ multiplex PCR. The table has about 610,000 clones, 97% seen once; the top ten hold roughly 0.05%. The sample comprised naive CD4+ T cells sorted from blood. Subset specified: CD45RA+ positively selected. All receptors derive from a woman aged 25 to 39 in good health.

The chain joins TRBV28 to TRBJ2-6, with D unresolved. The CDR3 consists of 15 residues. Germline V gene lookup returns CDR1 MDHEN and CDR2 SYDVKM. V was trimmed by 6 bases and J by 1 base, leaving 10 bases between them. Written as DNA, the CDR3 is TGTGCCAGCAGCATACAGCAATCTGGGGCCAACGTCCTGACTTTC. Protein product: CASSIQQSGANVLTF. The entire variable domain, with the rest obtained from reference TRBV28 and TRBJ2-6, is as follows: DVKVTQSSRYLVKRTGEKVFLECVQDMDHENMFWYRQDPGLGLRLIYFSYDVKMKEKGDIPEGYSVSREKKERFSLILESASTNQTSMYLCASSIQQSGANVLTFGAGSRLTVL.

The rearrangement joins TRBV5-1 to TRBJ2-7, with TRBD2 matching over 11 bases. The CDR3 sequence is 14 residues long. The germline V gene has CDR1 SGHRS and CDR2 YFSETQ. J gave up 7 bases and V 1 base, and 4 bases lay outside the gene matches. The CDR3 sequence is CASSLLAGGGEQYF. The CDR3 coding sequence is TGCGCCAGCAGCTTGTTAGCGGGAGGGGGTGAGCAGTACTTC.

The J gene is TRBJ2-7, the V gene TRBV6-5; 12 nucleotides line up with TRBD2. Germline values: CDR1 MNHEY, CDR2 SVGAGI. CDR3 size: 15 residues. V trimming: 5 bases; J trimming: 6 bases; junction bases outside the gene matches: 8. CDR3 protein: CASSQQLAGGFEQYF. The CDR3, as DNA: TGTGCCAGCAGTCAACAGCTAGCGGGAGGGTTCGAGCAGTACTTC.

The rearrangement links TRBV27 to TRBJ2-3; 7 nucleotides align to TRBD2. The CDR3 length is 15 residues. Germline V CDR1 and CDR2: MNHEY, SMNVEV (reference sequence). The V gene end was trimmed by 5 bases and the J gene end by 4 bases; junction bases not matched to a gene: 9. The CDR3 spells CASSPRTSSADTQYF. The DNA for the CDR3 is TGTGCCAGCAGTCCACGGACTAGTTCTGCAGATACGCAGTATTTT.

J is TRBJ2-7 and V is TRBV2; D gene uncertain. The germline gives CDR1 SNHLY, CDR2 FYNNEI. The V and J ends lost 2 bases and 1 base respectively, with 9 bases between them. This CDR3 contains 14 residues. CDR3 DNA sequence: TGTGCCAGCAGTGAATTAGTAGGTTCCTACGAGCAGTACTTC. It specifies CASSELVGSYEQYF.

V is TRBV10-3 and J is TRBJ2-7; 7 nucleotides match TRBD2. With V trimmed by 3 bases and J by 2 bases, 1 base remained unmatched. In germline, CDR1 is ENHRY, CDR2 SYGVKD. The CDR3 has 13 amino acids. CDR3 nucleotide sequence: TGTGCCATCAGTGACGCGGGGGCCTACGAGCAGTACTTC. It is translated as CAISDAGAYEQYF.

V is TRBV30 and J is TRBJ1-1; TRBD1 matches 8 bases. The CDR3 consists of 13 residues. The V and J ends lost 5 bases and 1 base, in that order; junction bases with no gene match: 3. Germline loops: CDR1 GTSNPN, CDR2 SVGIG (reference sequence). CDR3 loop: CAWDRGTNTEAFF. CDR3 in DNA: TGTGCCTGGGACAGGGGTACGAACACTGAAGCTTTCTTT.

The chain uses TRBV5-1 and TRBJ1-2; 8 bases align to TRBD1. The CDR3 has 14 amino acids. V lost 3 bases and J lost 8; bases outside the gene matches: 9. Germline CDR1 reads SGHRS; CDR2 reads YFSETQ. CDR3 nucleotides: TGCGCCAGCAGCTCCTGGACAGGGACAGAGGGCTACACCTTC. Its translation: CASSSWTGTEGYTF.

The rearrangement links TRBV29-1 to TRBJ1-4; 7 bases line up with TRBD1. This CDR3 region has 12 residues. V shed 4 bases, J shed 7 bases, and the junction held 3 bases outside the gene matches. Germline V gives CDR1 SQVTM, CDR2 ANQGSEA. This chain's CDR3 is CSVGDRVEKLFF. CDR3 nucleotides: TGCAGCGTTGGAGACAGGGTTGAAAAACTGTTTTTT.

In this sample, this clone turned up a few times. The genes are TRBV27 and TRBJ1-5, with D perhaps TRBD1 (5 bases). CDR1 and CDR2 from the germline V gene are MNHEY and SMNVEV (reference sequence). This CDR3 has 14 residues. Deletions cut 8 bases from V and 4 bases from J, with 15 bases between. The CDR3 nucleotides are TGTGCCAGCGCGCCGCAGGGAGCTAATCAGCCCCAGCATTTT. As protein: CASAPQGANQPQHF.

In this sample, this clone turned up once. The V gene is TRBV29-1, the J gene TRBJ1-5, with unresolved D. V lost 4 bases to trimming and J lost 7 bases, with 14 bases between them. CDR3 length equals 13 residues. The germline V gene encodes CDR1 SQVTM and CDR2 ANQGSEA. The CDR3 nucleotides read TGCAGCGTTGGTGGGCAGCTCGGGCAGCCCCAGCATTTT. Protein product: CSVGGQLGQPQHF.

About this clone: This sample includes further DNA sequences coding for the same CDR3. V is TRBV18 and J is TRBJ2-7, with 7 nucleotides matching TRBD2. The CDR3 contains 14 residues. Trimming took 2 bases from V and 3 from J; bases not matched to a gene: 4. Germline V gene sequence: CDR1 KGHSH, CDR2 LQKENI. The CDR3 reads CASSPGLAGYEQYF. The CDR3 DNA is TGTGCCAGCTCACCAGGGTTAGCGGGCTACGAGCAGTACTTC.

Turning to this clone: This same CDR3 is encoded by further DNA sequences in the sample. The chain links TRBV7-2 to TRBJ2-7; no definite D call. Trimming shortened V by 10 bases and J by 2 bases, and 15 bases separated the two germline ends. Per the germline V gene, CDR1 is SGHTA and CDR2 is FQGNSA. The CDR3 extends over 13 amino acids. The CDR3 sequence is CAMGGKLPYEQYF. DNA for the CDR3: TGTGCCATGGGCGGAAAATTACCCTACGAGCAGTACTTC.

The chain employs TRBV28 and TRBJ2-7; D perhaps matches TRBD1 (6 bases). Germline V lookup: CDR1 MDHEN, CDR2 SYDVKM. The V gene lost 5 bases and the J gene lost 6 bases, with 11 bases spanning the gap. This CDR3 is built from 12 residues. The CDR3 bases are TGTGCCAGCAGTGAACGCAGGGGCGAGCAGTACTTC. Encoded protein: CASSERRGEQYF. The full variable domain, with the rest looked up from reference TRBV28 and TRBJ2-7, is DVKVTQSSRYLVKRTGEKVFLECVQDMDHENMFWYRQDPGLGLRLIYFSYDVKMKEKGDIPEGYSVSREKKERFSLILESASTNQTSMYLCASSERRGEQYFGPGTRLTVT.

The chain joins TRBV28 to TRBJ2-7; a weak D match, TRBD1 (5 bases). Germline V gives CDR1 MDHEN, CDR2 SYDVKM. The CDR3 runs 14 residues. Trimming removed 6 bases at V and 2 bases at J, with 14 bases between. The CDR3 is CASRGGHNPYEQYF. CDR3 sequence (DNA): TGTGCCAGCAGAGGCGGACACAATCCCTACGAGCAGTACTTC.

Comments on this clone: In this CDR3 the conserved last residue, phenylalanine or tryptophan, is missing, so a read error is likely. The gene calls are TRBV29-1 and TRBJ1-1, with TRBD1 identical over 7 bases. The CDR3 loop spans 13 amino acids. The germline V gene has CDR1 SQVTM and CDR2 ANQGSEA. V lost 3 bases and J lost 3; bases outside the gene matches: 4. CDR3 loop: CSVEQDRHTEAFS. The DNA of the CDR3 is TGCAGCGTTGAGCAGGACAGGCACACTGAAGCTTTCTCT.

The chain uses TRBV5-1 and TRBJ2-1; no reliable D call. From germline, CDR1 is SGHRS and CDR2 YFSETQ. Trimming removed 1 base from V and 7 bases from J, with 9 bases in between. This CDR3 is built from 13 residues. CDR3 nucleotides: TGCGCCAGCAGCTTGTCTATTACAAATGAGCAGTTCTTC. It encodes CASSLSITNEQFF.

This chain uses TRBV6-5 with TRBJ2-2; 7 nucleotides match TRBD2. After removal of 7 bases from V and 3 bases from J, the junction contained 5 bases not matched to a gene. Germline CDR1 and CDR2: MNHEY and SVGAGI. The CDR3 has 14 residues. The CDR3 loop reads CASKPREYTGELFF. The CDR3 region has the DNA TGTGCCAGCAAGCCGCGGGAGTACACCGGGGAGCTGTTTTTT.

This clone was detected once. V usage is TRBV5-6 and J usage is TRBJ2-1, with unresolved D. Trimming stripped 2 bases from V and 8 bases from J, with 17 bases between. The CDR3 covers 15 residues. CDR1 SGHDT and CDR2 YYEEEE come from the germline V gene. CDR3 DNA: TGTGCCAGCAGCTTCTTAGGCCCCCGTCGACATGAGCAGTTCTTC. Protein product: CASSFLGPRRHEQFF.

The V and J genes are TRBV7-9 and TRBJ2-5; tentatively, D is TRBD2 (6 bases). Trimming shortened V by 6 bases and J by 4 bases, and 15 bases separated the two germline ends. The germline CDR1 and CDR2 sequences are SEHNR and FQNEAQ (reference sequence). The CDR3 is 14 residues long. Here the CDR3 DNA reads TGTGCCAGCAGTCCCTGGAGGGGTTCAGAGACCCAGTACTTC. Its translation is CASSPWRGSETQYF. Supplemented by reference TRBV7-9 and TRBJ2-5, the full variable domain reads DTGVSQNPRHKITKRGQNVTFRCDPISEHNRLYWYRQTLGQGPEFLTYFQNEAQLEKSRLLSDRFSAERPKGSFSTLEIQRTEQGDSAMYLCASSPWRGSETQYFGPGTRLLVL.

The chain carries TRBV7-9 and TRBJ2-5; unclear D gene. The V end was cut by 2 bases, the J end by 0 bases, with 10 bases between. The CDR3 is 15 residues long. Germline values: CDR1 SEHNR, CDR2 FQNEAQ (reference sequence). The CDR3 reads CASSLTQFDQETQYF. In DNA, the CDR3 is TGTGCCAGCAGCTTAACCCAGTTCGACCAAGAGACCCAGTACTTC.

This chain joins TRBV28 and TRBJ1-2, with D possibly matching TRBD1 (5 bases). The CDR3 has 18 residues. Trimming cost V 6 bases and J 0 bases, with 23 bases left between them. CDR1 and CDR2 (germline): MDHEN, SYDVKM. CDR3 bases: TGTGCCAGCAGCCGCACGGTGAGGGGCCCCGGAACTAACTATGGCTACACCTTC. Translating gives CASSRTVRGPGTNYGYTF.

The chain has TRBV4-1 and TRBJ2-7; 12 positions agree with TRBD2. The junction had 7 bases not matched to a gene; V was cut back by 4 bases and J by 3 bases. Germline CDR1 and CDR2: MGHRA and YSYEKL. This CDR3 comprises 16 residues. The CDR3: CASSPSTSGRSYEQYF. The DNA for the CDR3 is TGCGCCAGCAGCCCCTCCACTAGCGGGAGGAGCTACGAGCAGTACTTC.